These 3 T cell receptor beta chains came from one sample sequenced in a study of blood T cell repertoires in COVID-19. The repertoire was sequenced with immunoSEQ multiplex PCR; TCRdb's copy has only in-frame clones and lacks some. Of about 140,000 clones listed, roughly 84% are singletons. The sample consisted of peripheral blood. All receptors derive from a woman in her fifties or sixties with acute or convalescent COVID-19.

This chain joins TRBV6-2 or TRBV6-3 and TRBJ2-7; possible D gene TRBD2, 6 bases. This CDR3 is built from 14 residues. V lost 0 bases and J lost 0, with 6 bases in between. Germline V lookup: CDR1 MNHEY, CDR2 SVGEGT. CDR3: CASSYSGGSYEQYF. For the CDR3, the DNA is TGTGCCAGCAGTTACTCCGGGGGCTCCTACGAGCAGTACTTC.

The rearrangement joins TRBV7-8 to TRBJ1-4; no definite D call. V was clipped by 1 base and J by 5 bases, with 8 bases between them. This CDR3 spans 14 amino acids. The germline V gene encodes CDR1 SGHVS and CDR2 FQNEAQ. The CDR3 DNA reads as TGTGCCAGCAGCTTAGGCCGGTTCAATGAAAAACTGTTTTTT. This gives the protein CASSLGRFNEKLFF.

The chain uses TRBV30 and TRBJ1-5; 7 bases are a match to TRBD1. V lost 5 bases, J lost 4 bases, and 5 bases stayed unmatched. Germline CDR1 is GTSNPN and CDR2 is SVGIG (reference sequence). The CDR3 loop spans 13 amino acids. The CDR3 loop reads CAWGRDSNQPQHF. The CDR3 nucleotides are TGTGCCTGGGGCCGGGACAGTAATCAGCCCCAGCATTTT.